One and the same sample provided the 17 T cell receptor beta chains below, sequenced in a study of shared clonotypes between healthy human individuals. Sequenced by immunoSEQ multiplex PCR; TCRdb stores in-frame clones only, minus some. The table records about a million clones, roughly 80% of them present only once. The sample consisted of memory CD4+ T cells from PBMCs. Subset: CD45RA-negative fraction. Every receptor here comes from a young man in good health. Some clones in this sample may be carry-over from other donors' samples.

The chain joins TRBV6-6 to TRBJ1-2; no clear D. CDR1 is MNHNY, CDR2 SVGAGI, per germline (reference sequence). The CDR3 runs 13 residues. Trimming stripped 3 bases from V and 5 bases from J, with 10 bases between. The CDR3 region is CASSYVKGYGYTF. CDR3 nucleotides: TGTGCCAGCAGTTATGTTAAAGGTTATGGCTACACCTTC.

V usage is TRBV7-9 and J usage is TRBJ1-2, with D possibly TRBD1 on 5 matching bases. Trimming removed 1 base from V and 7 bases from J, with 19 bases in between. CDR3 size: 16 residues. In germline, CDR1 is SEHNR, CDR2 FQNEAQ (reference sequence). The CDR3 sequence is CASSLVYGTRGFGYTF. CDR3 sequence (DNA): TGTGCCAGCAGCTTAGTTTATGGGACTCGAGGGTTTGGCTACACCTTC.

The genes are TRBV5-6 and TRBJ2-5; D might be TRBD2 (6 bases). V was cut by 1 base and J by 5 bases, with 12 bases left in between. The germline V gene encodes CDR1 SGHDT and CDR2 YYEEEE. CDR3 length: 14 residues. For the CDR3, the DNA is TGTGCCAGCAGCTTGTGGGGGGACCGGGAGACCCAGTACTTC. The encoded protein is CASSLWGDRETQYF.

This chain uses TRBV5-8 with TRBJ2-2; 9 positions agree with TRBD1. In germline, CDR1 is SGHTS, CDR2 YDEGEE. This CDR3 spans 16 amino acids. V was pared by 4 bases and J by 2 bases, with 6 bases of the junction left unmatched. The CDR3 is CASSPGQGGNTGELFF. Written as DNA, the CDR3 is TGTGCCAGCAGCCCGGGACAGGGAGGAAACACCGGGGAGCTGTTTTTT. The full variable domain, in which reference TRBV5-8 and TRBJ2-2 provide the parts outside the CDR3, is EAGVTQSPTHLIKTRGQQATLRCSPISGHTSVYWYQQALGLGLQFLLWYDEGEERNRGNFPPRFSGRQFPNYSSELNVNALELEDSALYLCASSPGQGGNTGELFFGEGSRLTVL.

The chain employs TRBV9 and TRBJ2-7; unclear D gene. V was trimmed by 0 bases and J by 4 bases, leaving 11 bases between them. Germline assignment: CDR1 SGDLS and CDR2 YYNGEE. The CDR3 is 14 amino acids. This chain's CDR3 is CASSVGLAIYEQYF. In DNA form, the CDR3 reads TGTGCCAGCAGCGTAGGTCTGGCCATATACGAGCAGTACTTC.

CDR3 in DNA: TGTGCCAGCAGCAAGGGACTAGCGGGAGGGTCTGACACCGGGGAGCTGTTTTTT. Translated: CASSKGLAGGSDTGELFF. The rearrangement links TRBV25-1 to TRBJ2-2; 16 bases align to TRBD2. This CDR3 spans 18 amino acids. The germline gives CDR1 MGHDK, CDR2 SYGVNS. Germline trimming cut 6 bases from V and 3 bases from J; bases unmatched to any gene: 7.

For the CDR3, the DNA is TGTGCCAGCAGTCAGACGATTGTACCCGGGGAGCTGTTTTTT. Protein product: CASSQTIVPGELFF. The chain is built from TRBV4-2 and TRBJ2-2; D ambiguous. V gave up 6 bases and J gave up 6 bases, with 14 bases separating them. This CDR3 is 14 amino acids long. Germline CDR1 and CDR2: LGHNA and YNFKEQ.

This clone was detected once. Compared with germline, one end of the junction differs, possibly owing to a read error. V usage is TRBV30 and J usage is TRBJ2-3, with D tentatively TRBD2 (5 bases). CDR3 size: 13 residues. Germline assignment: CDR1 GTSNPN and CDR2 SVGIG (reference sequence). CDR3 in DNA: TGTGCCTGGAGAGCCCCTAGCACAGATACGCGGTATTTT. It codes for CAWRAPSTDTRYF.

The rearrangement joins TRBV5-5 to TRBJ2-7; 11 bases fit TRBD2. CDR3 size: 15 residues. Trimming at V came to 0 bases and at J to 3 bases, leaving 2 bases not matched to a gene. Germline CDR1 is SGHKS and CDR2 is YYEKEE (reference sequence). The CDR3 DNA follows: TGTGCCAGCAGCTTGGTCGGACTAGCGGGCTACGAGCAGTACTTC. Its translation: CASSLVGLAGYEQYF.

This clone was seen a few times. The chain has TRBV5-5 and TRBJ2-2; no clear D gene. CDR1 is SGHKS, CDR2 YYEKEE, per germline (reference sequence). V gave up 1 base and J gave up 5 bases, with 6 bases separating them. This CDR3 is 13 amino acids long. The CDR3 spells CASSLLWTGELFF. The DNA for the CDR3 is TGTGCCAGCAGCTTGCTTTGGACCGGGGAGCTGTTTTTT.

This chain uses TRBV5-1 with TRBJ2-2; D is perhaps TRBD2 (6 bases). The CDR3 length is 15 residues. Germline assignment: CDR1 SGHRS and CDR2 YFSETQ. The ends were cut back, 2 bases at V and 2 bases at J, with 10 bases in the middle. CDR3 residues: CASSFREANTGELFF. CDR3 coding DNA: TGCGCCAGCAGCTTTAGGGAGGCCAACACCGGGGAGCTGTTTTTT.

This clone was observed a few times. The chain joins TRBV18 to TRBJ1-1, with 8 bases fitting TRBD1. Germline CDR1 reads KGHSH; CDR2 reads LQKENI. The V segment lost 5 bases and the J segment 6 bases; nucleotides outside the gene matches: 5. This CDR3 contains 13 residues. CDR3 region: CASSSWTGPEAFF. The DNA for the CDR3 is TGTGCCAGCTCAAGCTGGACAGGGCCTGAAGCTTTCTTT.

The chain recombines TRBV7-9 with TRBJ2-1; the match to TRBD2 covers 12 bases. In germline, CDR1 is SEHNR, CDR2 FQNEAQ (reference sequence). V lost 5 bases, J lost 4 bases, and 15 bases stayed unmatched. The CDR3 covers 19 residues. The CDR3 loop is CASSPRLAGGPGIYNEQFF. The CDR3 coding sequence is TGTGCCAGCAGCCCTAGGCTAGCGGGAGGGCCTGGGATATACAATGAGCAGTTCTTC.

The V call is TRBV5-1, the J call TRBJ2-5; TRBD2 aligns across 7 bases. V lost 4 bases and J lost 0; bases outside the gene matches: 6. Germline V CDR1 and CDR2: SGHRS, YFSETQ. This CDR3 is built from 15 residues. The CDR3 loop reads CASSPGRGNQETQYF. The CDR3 DNA sequence: TGCGCCAGCAGCCCGGGGCGGGGGAACCAAGAGACCCAGTACTTC.

The V gene is TRBV5-1, the J gene TRBJ2-5; possibly TRBD2 for D (6 bases). V was cut by 0 bases and J by 6 bases, with 18 bases left in between. Germline loops: CDR1 SGHRS, CDR2 YFSETQ. The CDR3 sequence is 16 residues long. In DNA form, the CDR3 reads TGCGCCAGCAGCTTGGCCGGGGGACCCAGCGTTCAGACCCAGTACTTC. Translating it yields CASSLAGGPSVQTQYF. Using reference TRBV5-1 and TRBJ2-5 for the parts outside the CDR3, the full variable domain is KAGVTQTPRYLIKTRGQQVTLSCSPISGHRSVSWYQQTPGQGLQFLFEYFSETQRNKGNFPGRFSGRQFSNSRSEMNVSTLELGDSALYLCASSLAGGPSVQTQYFGPGTRLLVL.

There are a few counts of this clone. This chain uses TRBV5-1 with TRBJ2-1; 9 bases align to TRBD2. This CDR3 contains 16 residues. Germline V gives CDR1 SGHRS, CDR2 YFSETQ. The V gene end was trimmed by 0 bases and the J gene end by 8 bases; junction bases not matched to a gene: 9. This CDR3 reads CASSLGGSGSWDEQFF. CDR3 sequence (DNA): TGCGCCAGCAGCTTGGGAGGTAGCGGGAGCTGGGATGAGCAGTTCTTC.

V gene TRBV14 combines with J gene TRBJ2-2; no firm D call. Germline CDR1 and CDR2: SGHDN and FVKESK. The CDR3 runs to 12 residues. Trimming removed 6 bases at V and 5 bases at J, with 7 bases between. The CDR3 coding sequence is TGTGCCAGCAGACGCAGAACCGGGGAGCTGTTTTTT. Its translation is CASRRRTGELFF.